One sample yielded the 30 T cell receptor beta chains listed below, sequenced in a study of OX40 agonist ivuxolimab in advanced cancers. Some clones are missing from TCRdb's copy, which holds only in-frame ones; the method was immunoSEQ multiplex PCR. The table shows about 62,000 clones, with under 95% occurring only once. Here the sequenced sample was CD4+ or CD8+ T cells sorted from blood, taken in a trial of the OX40 agonist ivuxolimab. The receptors here all came from an adult with an advanced solid tumor such as melanoma, head and neck, liver or kidney cancer.

The chain couples TRBV28 to TRBJ2-5; 7 nucleotides match TRBD2. J gave up 1 base and V 5 bases, and 10 bases lay outside the gene matches. The germline V gene encodes CDR1 MDHEN and CDR2 SYDVKM. This CDR3 is 16 amino acids long. This CDR3 reads CASSGSGGSIQETQYF. CDR3 nucleotides: TGTGCCAGCAGTGGCAGCGGCGGGAGTATCCAAGAGACCCAGTACTTC. The variable domain in full, completed from reference TRBV28 and TRBJ2-5, reads DVKVTQSSRYLVKRTGEKVFLECVQDMDHENMFWYRQDPGLGLRLIYFSYDVKMKEKGDIPEGYSVSREKKERFSLILESASTNQTSMYLCASSGSGGSIQETQYFGPGTRLLVL.

This chain connects TRBV7-9 to TRBJ2-7, with 8 positions matching TRBD1. The V gene's germline CDR1 is SEHNR and CDR2 FQNEAQ (reference sequence). The trim removed 1 base at V and 2 bases at J, leaving 7 bases unmatched. The CDR3 has 16 residues. The CDR3 region is CASSLGYGTGAYEQYF. The CDR3 DNA follows: TGTGCCAGCAGCTTAGGCTACGGGACAGGAGCCTACGAGCAGTACTTC.

The CDR3 coding sequence is TGTGCCAGCAGCTTAGAGGGGGGAACCGAGCAGTTCTTC. Encoded protein: CASSLEGGTEQFF. J is TRBJ2-1 and V is TRBV7-9; D may correspond to TRBD1 or TRBD2 (6 bases each). This CDR3 has 13 residues. Trimming pared 1 base from V and 10 bases from J, leaving 11 bases between. The V gene's germline CDR1 is SEHNR and CDR2 FQNEAQ (reference sequence).

V gene TRBV29-1 combines with J gene TRBJ2-7, with 9 positions matching TRBD1. This CDR3 has 13 residues. The V and J ends lost 6 bases and 3 bases, in that order; junction bases with no gene match: 6. Germline CDR1 and CDR2: SQVTM and ANQGSEA. The CDR3 protein is CSVWGQGGYEQYF. The DNA of the CDR3 is TGCAGCGTCTGGGGACAGGGTGGCTACGAGCAGTACTTC.

The chain couples TRBV27 to TRBJ2-3, with a tentative D call TRBD2 (6 bases). From germline, CDR1 is MNHEY and CDR2 SMNVEV (reference sequence). The CDR3 has 13 amino acids. V was cut by 4 bases and J by 7 bases, with 12 bases left in between. The CDR3 reads CASSSSRGNTQYF. CDR3 DNA sequence: TGTGCCAGCAGTTCCTCCCGGGGGAATACGCAGTATTTT.

The genes are TRBV4-1 and TRBJ2-1; 7 bases align to TRBD2. This CDR3 contains 14 residues. Trimming removed 4 bases from V and 5 bases from J; junction bases left unmatched: 5. Per germline, CDR1 MGHRA and CDR2 YSYEKL. CDR3 loop: CASSPPGLDNEQFF. CDR3 in DNA: TGCGCCAGCAGCCCCCCCGGACTAGACAATGAGCAGTTCTTC.

The V call is TRBV5-5, the J call TRBJ1-5, with D hard to call. With 3 bases removed from V and 0 bases from J, the gap between germline ends came to 10 bases. CDR3 length: 15 residues. CDR1 and CDR2 (germline): SGHKS, YYEKEE (reference sequence). This CDR3 is CASSSRLGSNQPQHF. The CDR3 coding sequence is TGTGCCAGCAGCTCCAGGCTTGGTAGCAATCAGCCCCAGCATTTT.

The chain has TRBV4-3 and TRBJ2-7, with 9 bases lining up with TRBD2. J lost 4 bases, V lost 1 base, and 5 bases had no gene match. Germline-derived CDR1 and CDR2 are LGHNA and YSLEER. The CDR3 spans 15 residues. The CDR3 is CASSQGSGSSYEQYF. For the CDR3, the DNA is TGCGCCAGCAGCCAAGGTAGCGGGAGTTCTTACGAGCAGTACTTC.

The chain links TRBV19 to TRBJ2-2, with D perhaps TRBD1 (6 bases). The CDR3 sequence is 16 residues long. The V end lost 5 bases, the J end lost 2 bases, and 15 bases lay between the germline ends. Germline V gene sequence: CDR1 LNHDA, CDR2 SQIVND (reference sequence). The CDR3: CASSAIRGVNTGELFF. CDR3 nucleotides: TGTGCCAGTAGTGCCATCAGGGGCGTTAACACCGGGGAGCTGTTTTTT.

This rearrangement joins TRBV4-3 to TRBJ2-7; 11 bases agree with TRBD2. Germline CDR1 reads LGHNA; CDR2 reads YSLEER. J was trimmed by 6 bases and V by 6 bases; bases with no gene match: 13. The CDR3 runs 16 residues. The CDR3 DNA follows: TGCGCCAGCAGTCTTAGTCCTAGCGGGAGGTCGTCCGAGCAGTACTTC. As protein: CASSLSPSGRSSEQYF.

In DNA, the CDR3 is TGTGCCAGTAGTCCCGGGACAGAAGGCCACGAGCAGTACTTC. This gives the protein CASSPGTEGHEQYF. V gene TRBV19 combines with J gene TRBJ2-7; 7 bases are shared with TRBD1. Germline V gene data show CDR1 as LNHDA and CDR2 as SQIVND (reference sequence). The CDR3 loop spans 14 amino acids. V gave up 5 bases and J gave up 5 bases; unmatched junction bases: 9.

This sequence joins TRBV2 and TRBJ2-5, with 14 bases identical to TRBD2. CDR3 size: 15 residues. V was clipped by 7 bases and J by 4 bases; unmatched bases: 5. Looked up from germline, CDR1 is SNHLY and CDR2 is FYNNEI. This chain's CDR3 is CASNPTSGRGETQYF. The CDR3 nucleotides are TGTGCCAGCAATCCGACTAGCGGGAGGGGAGAGACCCAGTACTTC.

In nucleotides, the CDR3 is TGCGCCAGCAGCCAAGGGTTAAAATACAATGAGCAGTTCTTC. The encoded protein is CASSQGLKYNEQFF. The rearrangement uses TRBV4-1 and TRBJ2-1, with D unclear. The CDR3 extends over 14 amino acids. Germline CDR1 and CDR2: MGHRA and YSYEKL. The V gene lost 1 base and the J gene lost 4 bases, with 8 bases spanning the gap.

The J gene is TRBJ1-5, the V gene TRBV12-5; no clear D gene. Germline values: CDR1 LGHNT, CDR2 FRNRAP. With 5 bases removed from V and 7 bases from J, the gap between germline ends came to 6 bases. The CDR3 runs to 11 residues. The CDR3 sequence is CASGPAQPQHF. CDR3 bases: TGTGCTAGTGGTCCGGCCCAGCCCCAGCATTTT.

The J gene is TRBJ2-1, the V gene TRBV28; D unresolved. The CDR3 is 12 residues long. Trimming took off 3 bases at V and 9 bases at J, with 9 bases between the two ends. Germline loops: CDR1 MDHEN, CDR2 SYDVKM. The CDR3 is CASSFRLIEQFF. The CDR3 bases are TGTGCCAGCAGTTTCCGCTTGATTGAGCAGTTCTTC.

In this sample, this clone turned up a few times. The CDR3 sequence: CASSTHGDQPQHF. In DNA, the CDR3 is TGTGCCAGCAGCACTCACGGGGATCAGCCCCAGCATTTT. This rearrangement joins TRBV9 to TRBJ1-5, with no clear D. The CDR3 covers 13 residues. Looked up from germline, CDR1 is SGDLS and CDR2 is YYNGEE. V gave up 4 bases and J gave up 5 bases, with 10 bases separating them.

The chain combines TRBV9 with TRBJ1-2, with D hard to call. CDR1 is SGDLS and CDR2 is YYNGEE in the germline V gene. Trimming left V 1 base short and J 0 bases short, with 10 bases between. The length of the CDR3 is 15 residues. Here the CDR3 reads CASSVNLGPNYGYTF. The CDR3 DNA is TGTGCCAGCAGCGTAAACCTGGGCCCTAACTATGGCTACACCTTC.

This sequence joins TRBV18 and TRBJ1-2; 7 bases match TRBD1. CDR3 length equals 15 residues. V shed 1 base and J 3 bases; nucleotides not matched to a gene: 5. CDR1 is KGHSH and CDR2 is LQKENI in the germline V gene. DNA of the CDR3: TGTGCCAGCTCACCACAGACAGGGCGCGACTATGGCTACACCTTC. Its protein is CASSPQTGRDYGYTF.

V and J are TRBV9 and TRBJ2-1; a weak D match, TRBD2 (6 bases). There are 16 residues in the CDR3. V dropped 5 bases and J dropped 1 base, with 16 bases sitting between them. Germline V lookup: CDR1 SGDLS, CDR2 YYNGEE. CDR3 in DNA: TGTGCCAGCAGTCTTACTAGCCTAGGATCCTACAATGAGCAGTTCTTC. Translation gives CASSLTSLGSYNEQFF.

The table lists this clone with a count of one. The rearrangement links TRBV4-1 to TRBJ1-5; D possibly corresponds to TRBD1 (6 bases). Trimming stripped 3 bases from V and 0 bases from J, with 9 bases between. The CDR3 extends over 15 amino acids. The germline V gene has CDR1 MGHRA and CDR2 YSYEKL. This CDR3 reads CASSQTGDSNQPQHF. The CDR3 nucleotides are TGCGCCAGCAGCCAGACAGGAGATAGCAATCAGCCCCAGCATTTT.

The rearrangement uses TRBV10-1 and TRBJ2-7; D possibly corresponds to TRBD2 (6 bases). Germline CDR1 and CDR2: WNHNN and SYGVQD (reference sequence). Trimming stripped 3 bases from V and 4 bases from J, with 13 bases between. This CDR3 has 14 amino acids. The CDR3 loop is CASSDGRDRYEQYF. The CDR3 region has the DNA TGCGCCAGCAGTGATGGGCGGGACCGTTACGAGCAGTACTTC.

The J gene is TRBJ2-1, the V gene TRBV6-1; no firm D call. This CDR3 spans 14 amino acids. CDR1 and CDR2 from the germline V gene are MNHNS and SASEGT. Trimming cost V 3 bases and J 7 bases, with 13 bases left between them. This CDR3 reads CASSDPTVTNEQFF. CDR3 DNA sequence: TGTGCCAGCAGTGATCCCACAGTTACAAATGAGCAGTTCTTC.

J is TRBJ2-2 and V is TRBV6-1; no clear D gene. In germline, CDR1 is MNHNS, CDR2 SASEGT. The CDR3 spans 13 residues. V was cut by 8 bases and J by 8 bases, with 15 bases left in between. The chain's CDR3 is CASGATLVGELFF. The CDR3 DNA is TGTGCCAGCGGCGCTACGCTGGTAGGGGAGCTGTTTTTT.

V usage is TRBV11-2 and J usage is TRBJ2-7, with TRBD1 matching over 7 bases. The germline gives CDR1 SGHAT, CDR2 FQNNGV. The V gene end was trimmed by 0 bases and the J gene end by 3 bases; junction bases not matched to a gene: 5. The CDR3 runs to 15 residues. The CDR3 sequence: CASSLERDRVYEQYF. The CDR3, as DNA: TGTGCCAGCAGCTTAGAACGGGACAGAGTCTACGAGCAGTACTTC.

This clone came up once. V gene TRBV5-1 combines with J gene TRBJ2-7, with D hard to call. Germline V lookup: CDR1 SGHRS, CDR2 YFSETQ. This CDR3 is 11 amino acids long. Deletions cut 3 bases from V and 7 bases from J, with 8 bases between. The CDR3 spells CASSSGPEQYF. CDR3 DNA: TGCGCCAGCAGCTCCGGGCCAGAGCAGTACTTC.

V is TRBV7-6 and J is TRBJ2-5; TRBD2 agrees at 11 bases. CDR3 size: 16 residues. Germline CDR1 reads SGHVS; CDR2 reads FNYEAQ. The trim removed 5 bases at V and 3 bases at J, leaving 8 bases unmatched. CDR3 protein: CASSPRLAGLKETQYF. In DNA form, the CDR3 reads TGTGCCAGCAGCCCCCGACTAGCGGGGCTAAAAGAGACCCAGTACTTC.

The J gene is TRBJ2-3, the V gene TRBV9; the D gene could be TRBD1 or TRBD2 (5 bases each). CDR3 length equals 20 residues. The germline gives CDR1 SGDLS, CDR2 YYNGEE. V dropped 1 base and J dropped 0 bases, with 24 bases sitting between them. The CDR3 DNA sequence: TGTGCCAGCAGCGTACGGGGCACCGTCGGAGCTTCACCCAGCACAGATACGCAGTATTTT. This codes for CASSVRGTVGASPSTDTQYF.

This clone was picked up one time. The J gene is TRBJ2-2, the V gene TRBV15, with 8 bases fitting TRBD1. V shed 2 bases, J shed 6 bases, and the junction held 23 bases outside the gene matches. Germline V lookup: CDR1 LNHNV, CDR2 YYDKDF (reference sequence). The CDR3 is 21 amino acids. The CDR3 reads CATSRLPSPLGQGSIAGELFF. The CDR3, as DNA: TGTGCCACCAGCAGATTACCGTCCCCTTTAGGACAGGGTAGTATTGCCGGGGAGCTGTTTTTT. Together with reference TRBV15 and TRBJ2-2, the CDR3 gives the full variable domain: DAMVIQNPRYQVTQFGKPVTLSCSQTLNHNVMYWYQQKSSQAPKLLFHYYDKDFNNEADTPDNFQSRRPNTSFCFLDIRSPGLGDTAMYLCATSRLPSPLGQGSIAGELFFGEGSRLTVL.

The chain uses TRBV7-3 and TRBJ2-3; 7 bases fit TRBD2. The junction had 8 bases not matched to a gene; V was cut back by 4 bases and J by 1 base. This CDR3 has 16 amino acids. Germline values: CDR1 SGHTA, CDR2 FQGTGA. The CDR3 DNA sequence: TGTGCCAGCAGCTCCCTGGCGGGAGAGGGCACAGATACGCAGTATTTT. Amino acids: CASSSLAGEGTDTQYF.

The chain has TRBV6-4 and TRBJ2-1; 7 bases align to TRBD1. J was trimmed by 6 bases and V by 10 bases; bases with no gene match: 12. Germline V gene data show CDR1 as MRHNA and CDR2 as SNTAGT. The CDR3 is made up of 14 amino acids. The CDR3 spells CATSPRQGGNEQFF. The CDR3 region has the DNA TGTGCCACCAGCCCGAGACAGGGTGGCAATGAGCAGTTCTTC.